A selection of T cell receptor beta chains follows, all from one sample in a study of control samples from healthy donors and cancer patients. TCRdb's copy holds only in-frame clones and misses some; the assay was immunoSEQ multiplex PCR. The sample records 100,000 or so clones, 83% being singletons. Sequenced sample: blood. These TCRs come from a woman between 50 and 59 years old in good health. Both conserved end residues are part of each CDR3. Each record gives: clone size, J gene, D gene, V gene, CDR3 DNA, CDR3 protein. A D gene is named only where the DNA matches it firmly. Expanded clones are given a class, and other clones once, few, many or no size at all.

>few|TRBJ2-7|.|TRBV2
TGTGCCAGCAGTGTGTCCAGGACCTACGAGCAGTACTTC
CASSVSRTYEQYF
>once|TRBJ1-4|.|TRBV19
TGTGCCAGTAGTATCTTTCCCGGGGAAGGGGAAAAACTGTTTTTT
CASSIFPGEGEKLFF
>.|TRBJ2-2|.|TRBV4-2
TGTGCCAGCAGCCCTAATCCCGGGACGAACACCGGGGAGCTGTTTTTT
CASSPNPGTNTGELFF
>few|TRBJ1-2|TRBD1|TRBV6-5
TGTGCCAGCAGTTACTCGGCACAGGGGGCTAGGGGCTACACCTTC
CASSYSAQGARGYTF
>.|TRBJ2-2|.|TRBV9
TGTGCCAGCAGCCTAGGAGGGGCCGGGGAGCTGTTTTTT
CASSLGGAGELFF
>.|TRBJ2-6|.|TRBV15
TGTGCCACCAGACAACAGCTCTCTGGGGCCAACGTCCTGACTTTC
CATRQQLSGANVLTF
>.|TRBJ1-6|.|TRBV28
TGTGCCAGCAGCGCGGGGGGCCGTTCCTATAATTCACCCCTCCACTTT
CASSAGGRSYNSPLHF
>few|TRBJ1-1|.|TRBV7-9
TGTGCCAGCAGCGAATGGGGGGACGAAGCTTTCTTT
CASSEWGDEAFF
>.|TRBJ1-1|TRBD1|TRBV19
TGTGCCAGTAAAGACGACAGGGGATTGAACACTGAAGCTTTCTTT
CASKDDRGLNTEAFF
>.|TRBJ1-1|.|TRBV4-2
TGTGCCAGCAGCCAAGATGGCCCCAACACTGAAGCTTTCTTT
CASSQDGPNTEAFF
>.|TRBJ1-4|TRBD1|TRBV6-5
TGTGCCAGCAGACTCGACAGGGTCATTGAAAAACTGTTTTTT
CASRLDRVIEKLFF
>.|TRBJ1-1|.|TRBV7-9
TGTGCCAGCAGCTTGTCGCAGGCCATGAACACTGAAGCTTTCTTT
CASSLSQAMNTEAFF
>medium-sized|TRBJ1-5|TRBD1|TRBV24-1
TGTGCCACCAGTGAGGGGACAGATAGCAATCAGCCCCAGCATTTT
CATSEGTDSNQPQHF
>.|TRBJ1-1|.|TRBV25-1
TGTGCCAGCAGAACAGGGAACCAGCGGGCTTTCTTT
CASRTGNQRAFF
>.|TRBJ1-5|TRBD1|TRBV9
TGTGCCAGCAGCCTGGGTGCAGGGGGTAATCAGCCCCAGCATTTT
CASSLGAGGNQPQHF
>.|TRBJ2-1|TRBD1|TRBV28
TGTGCCAGCAGTATCGGACAGGGGGCAGAGGATGAGCAGTTCTTC
CASSIGQGAEDEQFF
>.|TRBJ2-1|.|TRBV7-8
TGTGCCAGCAGCTTAGCTTTTTTGAATGAGCAGTTCTTC
CASSLAFLNEQFF
>.|TRBJ1-2|TRBD1|TRBV9
TGTGCCAGCAGCGTAGAGTCAGGGGGGAACTATGGCTACACCTTC
CASSVESGGNYGYTF
>.|TRBJ2-5|.|TRBV5-4
TGTGCCAGCAGCTTCCAGGTAGAAGAGACCCAGTACTTC
CASSFQVEETQYF
>.|TRBJ2-2|TRBD2|TRBV14
TGTGCCAGCAGCCAGATAGCGGGATGGACCGGGGAGCTGTTTTTT
CASSQIAGWTGELFF
>.|TRBJ2-7|TRBD2|TRBV18
TGTGCCAGCTCACCGGGACTAGCGGACTACGAGCAGTACTTC
CASSPGLADYEQYF
>once|TRBJ2-2|TRBD2|TRBV6-2/TRBV6-3
TGTGCCAGCAGTGACCAAATATGGCTAGCGGGAGCGGGAGGGGAGCTGTTTTTT
CASSDQIWLAGAGGELFF
>few|TRBJ1-5|TRBD1|TRBV6-2/TRBV6-3
TGTGCCAGCAGCCTCCCGGGACAGTATTATCAGCCCCAGCATTTT
CASSLPGQYYQPQHF
>few|TRBJ2-5|.|TRBV11-2
TGTGCCAGCAGCTTAGTCTGGGAGACCCAGTACTTC
CASSLVWETQYF
>.|TRBJ1-5|.|TRBV3-1/TRBV3-2
TGTGCCAGCAGCCAAGATTTAAGTCAGCCCCAGCATTTT
CASSQDLSQPQHF
>.|TRBJ2-7|.|TRBV4-2
TGTGCCAGCAGCCAAGAAGCCAGGGTAGCGTCCCCCTACGAGCAGTACTTC
CASSQEARVASPYEQYF
>.|TRBJ1-2|.|TRBV6-1
TGTGCCAGCAGTGAGCAGGGGTTCTTCTCTGGCTACACCTTC
CASSEQGFFSGYTF
>.|TRBJ1-1|.|TRBV7-9
TGTGCCAGCAGCTTAGCGGTTGGCACTGAAGCTTTCTTT
CASSLAVGTEAFF
>.|TRBJ1-5|.|TRBV11-2
TGTGCCAGCAGCTTTGGGTCTACCGGAAATCAGCCCCAGCATTTT
CASSFGSTGNQPQHF
>.|TRBJ2-2|TRBD2|TRBV6-2/TRBV6-3
TGTGCCAGCAGTTATGGGAGGGGTCGGAACACCGGGGAGCTGTTTTTT
CASSYGRGRNTGELFF
>.|TRBJ2-1|TRBD2|TRBV2
TGTGCCAGCAGTGATGTTGTGACTAGCGCCTACAATGAGCAGTTCTTC
CASSDVVTSAYNEQFF
>.|TRBJ1-2|.|TRBV7-2
TGTGCCAGCAGCTTTCAATGGGATAACTATGGCTACACCTTC
CASSFQWDNYGYTF
>once|TRBJ2-5|TRBD1|TRBV3-1/TRBV3-2
TGTGCCAGCAGCCCCCTAACAGGGGGAGAGACCCAGTACTTC
CASSPLTGGETQYF
>.|TRBJ1-3|.|TRBV6-1
TGTGCCAGCAGTGAAGCTCTAGGTTCCGGAAACACCATATATTTT
CASSEALGSGNTIYF
>few|TRBJ2-3|TRBD2|TRBV5-4
TGTGCCACCCCGGCGGAGGCGGGAGGGAGCGATACGCAGTATTTT
CATPAEAGGSDTQYF
>.|TRBJ1-1|TRBD1|TRBV11-2
TGTGCCAGCAGCTCGAGGCGGGGACAGACCATGAACACTGAAGCTTTCTTT
CASSSRRGQTMNTEAFF
>once|TRBJ1-3|TRBD1|TRBV7-2
TGTGCCAGCAGCCAGGACGGGACAGAGACTTGGGGCACCATATATTTT
CASSQDGTETWGTIYF
>.|TRBJ2-5|TRBD2|TRBV4-3
TGCGCCAGCAGCCAGGGACTAGCGCTGGGGACCCAGTACTTC
CASSQGLALGTQYF
>.|TRBJ2-5|TRBD1|TRBV6-6
TGTGCCAGCAGTTACGGACAGGCGAGGACGGAGACCCAGTACTTC
CASSYGQARTETQYF
>.|TRBJ2-5|.|TRBV5-4
TGTGCCAGCAGCTTGTCCGGCAGCGGGGAGACCCAGTACTTC
CASSLSGSGETQYF
>.|TRBJ2-2|TRBD2|TRBV4-1
TGCGCCAGCAGCCTTAGCGGGGGGGCGAACACCGGGGAGCTGTTTTTT
CASSLSGGANTGELFF
>.|TRBJ1-1|.|TRBV6-5
TGTGCCAGCAGTTATGGGTGGGAAGCTTTCTTT
CASSYGWEAFF
>.|TRBJ2-5|TRBD2|TRBV7-6
TGTGCCAGCAGCCTACGACTAGCGGGTTCAGAGACCCAGTACTTC
CASSLRLAGSETQYF
>.|TRBJ2-7|.|TRBV4-1
TGCGCCAGCAGCCGGGACACTTCCTACGAGCAGTACTTC
CASSRDTSYEQYF
>.|TRBJ1-1|.|TRBV29-1
TGCAGCGTTTCCTCCACAGCGGGGAACACTGAAGCTTTCTTT
CSVSSTAGNTEAFF
>once|TRBJ1-4|.|TRBV6-5
TGCGCCAGCAGTTACTCTGGATCCTCGGATGAAAAACTGTTTTTT
CASSYSGSSDEKLFF
>.|TRBJ2-5|.|TRBV12-1
TGTGCCAGCAAAGGAAACAAGGGGATTGTGAAGACCCAGTACTTC
CASKGNKGIVKTQYF
>.|TRBJ2-1|TRBD2|TRBV6-6
TGTGCCAGCAGTTACTCTAGCGGGGGGATCAATGAGCAGTTCTTC
CASSYSSGGINEQFF
>.|TRBJ2-1|.|TRBV7-9
TGTGCCAGCAGCCAACGCGGCCGGTACAATGAGCAGTTCTTC
CASSQRGRYNEQFF
>.|TRBJ2-1|.|TRBV5-5
TGTGCCAGCAGCTTGGCTTTCCTGGATAGGTCCTACAATGAGCAGTTCTTC
CASSLAFLDRSYNEQFF
>.|TRBJ1-2|.|TRBV11-2
TGTGCCAGCAGCTTAGGACGGGGAGAGGACTATGGCTACACCTTC
CASSLGRGEDYGYTF
>.|TRBJ2-7|.|TRBV15
TGTGCCACCAGCCGTGACCGGGACACCTACGAGCAGTACTTC
CATSRDRDTYEQYF
>.|TRBJ2-4|TRBD1|TRBV6-2/TRBV6-3
TGTGCCAGCAGTAATCCGGGACAGGGGTCCCAAAACATTCAGTACTTC
CASSNPGQGSQNIQYF